This is a list of T cell receptor beta chains from one sample in a study of vaccination and CD4 T cells after COVID-19. Their antigen targets remain unknown. TCRdb itself ran the PCR reads through MiXCR, one entry per CDR3 protein. This sample has about 3,500 distinct CDR3 sequences, with 35% to 55% found just once. Sequenced sample: CD4+ T cells from blood, cultured in vitro. The receptors come from a human donor who had recovered from COVID-19. Both conserved end residues are part of each CDR3. A D gene is named only where the DNA matches it firmly. For some rows the clone size is stated as once, few or many, or as a class when expanded; others skip it.

CDR3 protein | CDR3 DNA | clone size | J gene | D gene | V gene
CASKFGGAHPKGGYTF | TGTGCCAGCAAGTTCGGGGGGGCGCATCCCAAGGGCGGCTACACCTTC | few | TRBJ1-2 | NA | TRBV6-1
CASSAYTDTNTEAFF | TGCGCCAGCAGCGCATATACAGACACGAACACTGAAGCTTTCTTT | NA | TRBJ1-1 | NA | TRBV5-1
CASSRTRNTGELFF | TGTGCTAGCAGCAGGACCAGGAACACCGGGGAGCTGTTTTTT | NA | TRBJ2-2 | NA | TRBV7-7
CASSSNTAIAFF | TGTGCCAGCAGCTCAAACACGGCGATCGCTTTCTTT | NA | TRBJ1-1 | NA | TRBV7-9
CASCMTHLGVGEQYF | TGTGCCAGCTGTATGACGCACCTGGGGGTGGGTGAGCAGTACTTC | few | TRBJ2-7 | NA | TRBV12-3/TRBV12-4
CASSQDGYSGNTIYF | TGTGCCAGCAGCCAGGACGGCTACTCTGGAAACACCATATATTTT | NA | TRBJ1-3 | NA | TRBV5-5
CSALDRRGGEKLFF | TGCAGTGCACTGGACAGGCGAGGAGGGGAAAAACTGTTTTTT | NA | TRBJ1-4 | TRBD1 | TRBV20-1
CASSYGTGNYGYTF | TGTGCCAGCAGTTATGGGACAGGGAACTATGGCTACACCTTC | few | TRBJ1-2 | TRBD1 | TRBV6-5
CASSKGLQGVYGYTF | TGTGCCAGCAGTAAGGGGCTACAGGGAGTCTATGGCTACACCTTC | NA | TRBJ1-2 | NA | TRBV7-2
CASSFYGTGVNQPQHF | TGTGCCAGCAGCTTTTACGGAACGGGTGTTAATCAGCCCCAGCATTTT | NA | TRBJ1-5 | NA | TRBV7-2
CATTEIGDRSAQETQYF | TGTGCCACCACGGAGATAGGGGACAGGTCGGCCCAAGAGACCCAGTACTTC | few | TRBJ2-5 | TRBD1 | TRBV6-1
CSARSGNTEAFF | TGCAGTGCTAGATCCGGGAACACTGAAGCTTTCTTT | NA | TRBJ1-1 | NA | TRBV20-1
CASRPRNSAGELFF | TGTGCCAGCAGACCCAGAAATAGCGCTGGGGAGCTGTTTTTT | NA | TRBJ2-2 | NA | TRBV11-2
CSAREQQVGKLFF | TGCAGTGCTAGAGAACAGCAGGTCGGAAAACTGTTTTTT | NA | TRBJ1-4 | NA | TRBV20-1
CASSLGGQESNYGHTF | TGTGCCAGCAGCTTAGGTGGACAGGAGTCTAACTATGGCCACACCTTC | NA | TRBJ1-2 | TRBD1 | TRBV7-2
CASSYYVGTSGEETQYF | TGTGCTAGCAGTTACTACGTGGGGACTAGCGGAGAAGAGACCCAGTACTTC | few | TRBJ2-5 | TRBD2 | TRBV6-5
CASSSGGSTDTQYF | TGTGCCAGCAGCTCCGGGGGATCCACAGATACGCAGTATTTT | NA | TRBJ2-3 | NA | TRBV7-9
CASSIQRLRAEAFF | TGTGCCAGTAGTATACAGAGGTTACGGGCTGAAGCTTTCTTT | few | TRBJ1-1 | NA | TRBV19
CSVFETSSGETQYF | TGCAGCGTTTTCGAGACTAGTTCTGGAGAGACCCAGTACTTC | NA | TRBJ2-5 | NA | TRBV29-1
CASSRRPQGFQETQYF | TGCGCCAGCAGCAGGCGACCTCAAGGGTTCCAAGAGACCCAGTACTTC | once | TRBJ2-5 | NA | TRBV5-1
CSATGTDKTQYF | TGCAGTGCGACCGGGACAGATAAGACCCAGTACTTC | large | TRBJ2-5 | TRBD1 | TRBV20-1
CASSMGYREQFF | TGTGCCAGTAGTATGGGCTACAGGGAGCAGTTCTTC | NA | TRBJ2-1 | NA | TRBV19
CASRDSINSPLHF | TGTGCCAGCCGGGACAGCATTAATTCACCCCTCCACTTT | NA | TRBJ1-6 | TRBD1 | TRBV7-9
CASNPPGGGYGYTF | TGTGCCAGCAACCCCCCGGGAGGCGGCTATGGCTACACCTTC | NA | TRBJ1-2 | NA | TRBV28
CSARESAEDTGELFF | TGCAGTGCTAGAGAGAGTGCGGAGGACACCGGGGAGCTGTTTTTT | NA | TRBJ2-2 | NA | TRBV20-1